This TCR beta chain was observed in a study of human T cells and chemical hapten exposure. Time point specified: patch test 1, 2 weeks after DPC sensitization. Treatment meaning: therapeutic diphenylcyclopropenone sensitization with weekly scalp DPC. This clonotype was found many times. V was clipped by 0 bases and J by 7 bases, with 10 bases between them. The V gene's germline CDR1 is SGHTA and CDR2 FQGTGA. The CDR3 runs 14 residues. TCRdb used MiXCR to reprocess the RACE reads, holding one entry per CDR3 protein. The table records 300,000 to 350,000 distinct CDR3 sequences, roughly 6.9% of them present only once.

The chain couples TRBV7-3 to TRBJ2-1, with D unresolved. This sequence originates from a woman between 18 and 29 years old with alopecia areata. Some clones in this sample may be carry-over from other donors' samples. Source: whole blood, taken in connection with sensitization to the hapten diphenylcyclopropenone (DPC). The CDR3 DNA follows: TGTGCCAGCAGCTTAACTGATGCTTTAAATGAGCAGTTCTTC. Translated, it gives CASSLTDALNEQFF.